These 14 T cell receptor beta chains came from one sample sequenced in a study of control samples from healthy donors and cancer patients. The method was immunoSEQ multiplex PCR; TCRdb's version includes in-frame clones alone and lacks a portion of them. The table lists roughly 150,000 clones, 80% to 95% of them singletons. Specimen: blood. The origin of the receptors is a man aged 18 to 29 in good health.

The chain joins TRBV19 to TRBJ1-1; D ambiguous. This CDR3 has 15 amino acids. Trimming removed 4 bases at V and 3 bases at J, with 15 bases between. Germline-derived CDR1 and CDR2 are LNHDA and SQIVND (reference sequence). The CDR3 loop reads CASSKKSGFYTEAFF. The CDR3, as DNA: TGTGCCAGTAGTAAGAAGAGTGGGTTTTACACTGAAGCTTTCTTT.

This chain links TRBV6-6 with TRBJ1-4; a weak D match, TRBD1 (6 bases). Looked up from germline, CDR1 is MNHNY and CDR2 is SVGAGI (reference sequence). This CDR3 comprises 14 residues. The ends were cut back, 6 bases at V and 7 bases at J, with 15 bases in the middle. CDR3 sequence: CASRDGGGVEKLFF. CDR3 bases: TGTGCCAGCAGAGACGGTGGGGGCGTTGAAAAACTGTTTTTT.

This clone has just a few counts. The V and J genes are TRBV2 and TRBJ1-5, with D possibly TRBD1 on 6 matching bases. With 2 bases removed from V and 6 bases from J, the gap between germline ends came to 17 bases. CDR1 SNHLY and CDR2 FYNNEI come from the germline V gene. CDR3 size: 16 residues. The CDR3 reads CASSERGNRAAQPQHF. The DNA of the CDR3 is TGTGCCAGCAGTGAAAGGGGGAACAGGGCGGCTCAGCCCCAGCATTTT.

The table lists this clone with a few counts. This chain connects TRBV7-7 to TRBJ1-5; TRBD1 is a possible D gene (5 bases). Germline V gives CDR1 SSHAT, CDR2 FNYEAQ (reference sequence). This CDR3 is 16 amino acids long. CDR3 bases: TGTGCTAGCCGAGCTATAGGGGTATGTAGCAATCAGCCCCAGCATTTT. Translated: CASRAIGVCSNQPQHF.

The V gene is TRBV28, the J gene TRBJ2-3; 9 nucleotides align to TRBD1. This CDR3 has 16 amino acids. Germline trimming cut 5 bases from V and 4 bases from J; bases unmatched to any gene: 10. Germline CDR1 reads MDHEN; CDR2 reads SYDVKM. CDR3 nucleotides: TGTGCCAGCAGTAATTGGGACAGGGAGCTCCCAGATACGCAGTATTTT. Amino acid sequence: CASSNWDRELPDTQYF.

V and J are TRBV19 and TRBJ2-3, with D perhaps matching TRBD1 (7 bases). The CDR3 has 14 amino acids. Trimming left V 6 bases short and J 4 bases short, with 14 bases between. CDR1 LNHDA and CDR2 SQIVND come from the germline V gene (reference sequence). The CDR3 region has the DNA TGTGCCAGTAGATCCGACAGGGAGGCAGATACGCAGTATTTT. Translating gives CASRSDREADTQYF. Drawing the rest from reference TRBV19 and TRBJ2-3, the complete variable domain is DGGITQSPKYLFRKEGQNVTLSCEQNLNHDAMYWYRQDPGQGLRLIYYSQIVNDFQKGDIAEGYSVSREKKESFPLTVTSAQKNPTAFYLCASRSDREADTQYFGPGTRLTVL.

V is TRBV19 and J is TRBJ2-1; the D gene could be TRBD1 or TRBD2 (5 bases each). Germline lookup yields CDR1 LNHDA and CDR2 SQIVND (reference sequence). Between the trimmed V and J ends, which lost 5 bases and 9 bases, there was a span of 11 bases. There are 12 residues in the CDR3. The CDR3 DNA sequence: TGTGCCAGTAGTTATCTAGGGACTGAGCAGTTCTTC. This codes for CASSYLGTEQFF.

This clone was found once. The CDR3 sequence is CASQGTGRTEAFF. The CDR3, as DNA: TGTGCCAGCCAGGGGACTGGTCGTACTGAAGCTTTCTTT. This sequence joins TRBV28 and TRBJ1-1, with D maybe TRBD1 (6 bases). In germline, CDR1 is MDHEN, CDR2 SYDVKM. Trimming cost V 8 bases and J 5 bases, with 15 bases left between them. The CDR3 is made up of 13 amino acids. The complete variable domain, with remaining parts taken from reference TRBV28 and TRBJ1-1, reads DVKVTQSSRYLVKRTGEKVFLECVQDMDHENMFWYRQDPGLGLRLIYFSYDVKMKEKGDIPEGYSVSREKKERFSLILESASTNQTSMYLCASQGTGRTEAFFGQGTRLTVV.

The chain is built from TRBV28 and TRBJ2-6; D is unclear. Trimming pared 5 bases from V and 0 bases from J, leaving 11 bases between. This CDR3 is built from 16 residues. CDR1 is MDHEN, CDR2 SYDVKM, per germline. This CDR3 reads CASSPLGFSGANVLTF. DNA for the CDR3: TGTGCCAGCAGTCCTCTAGGATTCTCTGGGGCCAACGTCCTGACTTTC.

The genes are TRBV4-3 and TRBJ1-2; the D gene is possibly TRBD1 (5 bases). CDR1 LGHNA and CDR2 YSLEER come from the germline V gene. CDR3 length: 14 residues. The ends were cut back, 0 bases at V and 7 bases at J, with 12 bases in the middle. The CDR3, as DNA: TGCGCCAGCAGCCAAGAAACGGACAACGGTGGCTACACCTTC. This gives the protein CASSQETDNGGYTF.

With regard to this clone: The sample holds other DNA sequences that translate to the same CDR3. The rearrangement links TRBV3-1 (or the pseudogene TRBV3-2) to TRBJ2-1; maybe TRBD1 (6 bases). CDR1 is LGHDT and CDR2 is YNNKEL in the germline V gene (reference sequence). V was trimmed by 4 bases and J by 1 base, leaving 11 bases between them. This CDR3 has 15 amino acids. As DNA, the CDR3 is TGTGCCAGCAGCCCCGGGACAAGGTCCTACAATGAGCAGTTCTTC. This codes for CASSPGTRSYNEQFF.

V usage is TRBV27 and J usage is TRBJ1-5, with D possibly being TRBD1 (5 bases). V lost 5 bases, J lost 5 bases, and 13 bases lay in between. Germline CDR1 and CDR2: MNHEY and SMNVEV (reference sequence). This CDR3 spans 14 amino acids. The CDR3 loop reads CASSARVGDQPQHF. The DNA of the CDR3 is TGTGCCAGCAGTGCCAGGGTGGGGGATCAGCCCCAGCATTTT.

The chain carries TRBV6-5 and TRBJ2-5; D not certain. Germline CDR1 MNHEY, CDR2 SVGAGI. V lost 8 bases, J lost 5 bases, and 6 bases lay in between. The CDR3 is 10 amino acids. The CDR3: CASVLETQYF. Here the CDR3 DNA reads TGTGCCAGCGTTTTGGAGACCCAGTACTTC.

The J gene is TRBJ1-4, the V gene TRBV15; D gene ambiguous. Germline V gives CDR1 LNHNV, CDR2 YYDKDF (reference sequence). This CDR3 is 15 amino acids long. Trimming shortened V by 5 bases and J by 5 bases, and 15 bases separated the two germline ends. CDR3 sequence: CATSPRPWPNEKLFF. In DNA form, the CDR3 reads TGTGCCACCAGCCCTAGACCCTGGCCAAATGAAAAACTGTTTTTT.